This passage covers 4 T cell receptor beta chains from one sample sequenced in a study of cytomegalovirus exposure and HLA in healthy donors. The study ran its PCR with 60 Vbeta and 13 Jbeta primers. Libraries were prepared by immunoSEQ multiplex PCR; TCRdb keeps only in-frame clonotypes and omits some of them. Among fewer than 200,000 clones listed, over 70% were seen once. Sequencing was done on a sample of PBMCs. The receptors originated from a woman younger than 45 in good health and CMV-seronegative.

V is TRBV4-1 and J is TRBJ2-1; D gene ambiguous. The CDR3 has 13 residues. Germline V gene lookup returns CDR1 MGHRA and CDR2 YSYEKL. Trimming removed 7 bases at V and 5 bases at J, with 12 bases between. This CDR3 reads CASTPRGDNEQFF. In nucleotides, the CDR3 is TGCGCCAGCACGCCTAGAGGAGACAATGAGCAGTTCTTC.

The chain employs TRBV29-1 and TRBJ1-1, with 11 bases identical to TRBD1. J was trimmed by 0 bases and V by 3 bases; bases with no gene match: 3. The CDR3 contains 15 residues. The V gene's germline CDR1 is SQVTM and CDR2 ANQGSEA. In DNA, the CDR3 is TGCAGCGTTGATTGGACAGGGGGCATGAACACTGAAGCTTTCTTT. This sequence encodes CSVDWTGGMNTEAFF.

This clone was counted only a few times. This chain connects TRBV6-6 to TRBJ1-2; D uncertain. The germline V gene encodes CDR1 MNHNY and CDR2 SVGAGI (reference sequence). The CDR3 is made up of 12 amino acids. Trimming stripped 5 bases from V and 9 bases from J, with 13 bases between. CDR3 residues: CASSPPEGRYTF. The CDR3 DNA follows: TGTGCCAGCAGTCCCCCGGAGGGTCGCTACACCTTC.

V usage is TRBV5-4 and J usage is TRBJ2-2; the D gene is possibly TRBD1 (6 bases). This CDR3 has 17 amino acids. Between the trimmed V and J ends, which lost 6 bases and 0 bases, there was a span of 18 bases. Germline-derived CDR1 and CDR2 are SGHNT and YYREEE (reference sequence). In DNA, the CDR3 is TGTGCCAGCACGACCTATTCCGGGACAACGAACACCGGGGAGCTGTTTTTT. As protein: CASTTYSGTTNTGELFF.